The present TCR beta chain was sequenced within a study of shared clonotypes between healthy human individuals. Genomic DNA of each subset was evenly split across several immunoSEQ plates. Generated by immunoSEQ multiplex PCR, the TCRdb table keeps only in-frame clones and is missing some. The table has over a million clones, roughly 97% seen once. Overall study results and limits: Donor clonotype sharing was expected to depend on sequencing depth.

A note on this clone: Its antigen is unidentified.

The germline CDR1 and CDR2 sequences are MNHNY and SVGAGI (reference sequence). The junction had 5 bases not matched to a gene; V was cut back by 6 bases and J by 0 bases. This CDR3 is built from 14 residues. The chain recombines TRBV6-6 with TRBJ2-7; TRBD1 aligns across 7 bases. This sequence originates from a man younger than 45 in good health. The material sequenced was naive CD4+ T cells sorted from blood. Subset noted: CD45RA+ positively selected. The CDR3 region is CASRGTAFSYEQYF. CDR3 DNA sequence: TGTGCCAGCAGAGGGACAGCCTTCTCCTACGAGCAGTACTTC.